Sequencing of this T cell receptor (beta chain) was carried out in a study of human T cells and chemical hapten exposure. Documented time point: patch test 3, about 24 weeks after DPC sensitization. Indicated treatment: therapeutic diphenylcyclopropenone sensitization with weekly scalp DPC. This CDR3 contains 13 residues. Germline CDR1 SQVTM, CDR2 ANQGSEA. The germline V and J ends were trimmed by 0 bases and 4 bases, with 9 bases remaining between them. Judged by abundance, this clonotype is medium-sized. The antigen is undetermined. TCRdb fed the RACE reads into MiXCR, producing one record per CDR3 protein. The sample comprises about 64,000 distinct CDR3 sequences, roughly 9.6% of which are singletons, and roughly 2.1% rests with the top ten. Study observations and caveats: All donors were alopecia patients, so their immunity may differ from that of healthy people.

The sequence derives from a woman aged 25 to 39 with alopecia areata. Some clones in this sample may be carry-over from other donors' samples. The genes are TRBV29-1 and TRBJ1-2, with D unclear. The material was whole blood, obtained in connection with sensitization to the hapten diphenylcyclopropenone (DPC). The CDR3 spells CSVEDGVSYGYTF. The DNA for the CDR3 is TGCAGCGTTGAAGACGGTGTTAGCTATGGCTACACCTTC. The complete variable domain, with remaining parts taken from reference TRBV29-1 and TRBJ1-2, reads SAVISQKPSRDICQRGTSLTIQCQVDSQVTMMFWYRQQPGQSLTLIATANQGSEATYESGFVIDKFPISRPNLTFSTLTVSNMSPEDSSIYLCSVEDGVSYGYTFGSGTRLTVV.